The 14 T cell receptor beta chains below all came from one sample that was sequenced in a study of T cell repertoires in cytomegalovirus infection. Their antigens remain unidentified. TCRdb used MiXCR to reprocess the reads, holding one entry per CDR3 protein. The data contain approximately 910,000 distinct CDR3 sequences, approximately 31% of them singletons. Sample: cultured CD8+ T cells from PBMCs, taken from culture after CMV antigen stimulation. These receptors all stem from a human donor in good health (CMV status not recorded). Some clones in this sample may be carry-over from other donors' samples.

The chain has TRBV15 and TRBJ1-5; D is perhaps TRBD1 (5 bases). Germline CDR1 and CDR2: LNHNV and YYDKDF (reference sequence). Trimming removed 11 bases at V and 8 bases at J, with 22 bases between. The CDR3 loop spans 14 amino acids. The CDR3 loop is CASTDTHSTKPQHF. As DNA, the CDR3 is TGTGCCTCTACGGACACCCATTCAACTAAGCCCCAGCATTTT.

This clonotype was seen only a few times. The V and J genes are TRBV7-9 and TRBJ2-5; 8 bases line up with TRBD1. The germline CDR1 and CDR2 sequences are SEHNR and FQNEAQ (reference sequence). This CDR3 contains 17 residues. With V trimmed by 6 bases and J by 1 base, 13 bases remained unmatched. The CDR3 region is CASRRLGTGLPQETQYF. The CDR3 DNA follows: TGTGCCAGCAGACGATTAGGGACAGGCCTCCCCCAAGAGACCCAGTACTTC. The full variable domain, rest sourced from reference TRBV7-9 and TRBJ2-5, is DTGVSQNPRHKITKRGQNVTFRCDPISEHNRLYWYRQTLGQGPEFLTYFQNEAQLEKSRLLSDRFSAERPKGSFSTLEIQRTEQGDSAMYLCASRRLGTGLPQETQYFGPGTRLLVL.

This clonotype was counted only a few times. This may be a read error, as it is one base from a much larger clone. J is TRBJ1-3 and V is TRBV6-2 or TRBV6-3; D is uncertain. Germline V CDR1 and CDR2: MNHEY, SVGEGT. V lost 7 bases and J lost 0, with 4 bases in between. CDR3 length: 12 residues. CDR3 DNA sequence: TGTGCCAGCATCAGCTCTGGAAACACCATATATTTT. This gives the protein CASISSGNTIYF.

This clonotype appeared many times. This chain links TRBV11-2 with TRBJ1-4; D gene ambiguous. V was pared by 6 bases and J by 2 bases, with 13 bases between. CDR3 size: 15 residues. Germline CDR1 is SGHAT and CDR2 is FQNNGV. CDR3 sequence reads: CASRPYLPTNEKLFF. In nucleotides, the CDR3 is TGTGCCAGCAGACCCTACTTGCCGACTAATGAAAAACTGTTTTTT.

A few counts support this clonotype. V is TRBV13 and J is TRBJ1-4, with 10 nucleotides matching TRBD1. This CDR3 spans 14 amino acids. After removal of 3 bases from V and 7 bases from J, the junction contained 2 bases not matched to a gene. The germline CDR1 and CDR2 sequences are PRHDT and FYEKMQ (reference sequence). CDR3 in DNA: TGTGCCAGCAGCTTCAGGACAGGGGGTGAAAAACTGTTTTTT. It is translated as CASSFRTGGEKLFF.

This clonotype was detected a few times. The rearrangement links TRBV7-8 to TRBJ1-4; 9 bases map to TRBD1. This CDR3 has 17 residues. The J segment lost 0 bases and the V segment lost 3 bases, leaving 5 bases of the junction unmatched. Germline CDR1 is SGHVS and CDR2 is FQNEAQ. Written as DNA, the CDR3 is TGTGCCAGCAGCTTCCCCGGGACAGGGTCAACTAATGAAAAACTGTTTTTT. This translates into CASSFPGTGSTNEKLFF.

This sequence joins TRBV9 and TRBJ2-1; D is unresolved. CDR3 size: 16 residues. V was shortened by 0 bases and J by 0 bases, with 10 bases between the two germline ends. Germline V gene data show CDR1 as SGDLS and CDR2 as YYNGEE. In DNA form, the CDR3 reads TGTGCCAGCAGCGTAGATCATGAGAGCTCCTACAATGAGCAGTTCTTC. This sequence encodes CASSVDHESSYNEQFF. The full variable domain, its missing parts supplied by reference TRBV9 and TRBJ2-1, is DSGVTQTPKHLITATGQRVTLRCSPRSGDLSVYWYQQSLDQGLQFLIQYYNGEERAKGNILERFSAQQFPDLHSELNLSSLELGDSALYFCASSVDHESSYNEQFFGPGTRLTVL.

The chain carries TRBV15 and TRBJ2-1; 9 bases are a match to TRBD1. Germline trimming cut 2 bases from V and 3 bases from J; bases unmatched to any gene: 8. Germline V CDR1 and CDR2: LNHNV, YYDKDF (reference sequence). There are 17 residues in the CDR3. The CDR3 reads CATSRSNRDRVYNEQFF. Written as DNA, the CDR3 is TGTGCCACCAGCAGATCTAACCGGGACAGGGTCTACAATGAGCAGTTCTTC.

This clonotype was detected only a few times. As DNA, the CDR3 is TGTGCCAGCAGTTTCATAGCGGGGGGCTTCCTCCCCCAAGAGACCCAGTACTTC. Translation gives CASSFIAGGFLPQETQYF. The genes are TRBV12-3 or TRBV12-4 and TRBJ2-5, with 10 bases matching TRBD2. V gave up 3 bases and J gave up 1 base; unmatched junction bases: 11. This CDR3 comprises 18 residues.

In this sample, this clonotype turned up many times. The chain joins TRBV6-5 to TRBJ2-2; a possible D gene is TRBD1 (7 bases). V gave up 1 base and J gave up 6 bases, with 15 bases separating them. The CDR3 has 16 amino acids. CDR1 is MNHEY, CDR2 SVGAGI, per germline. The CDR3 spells CASSYYDRERAGELFF. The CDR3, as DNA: TGTGCCAGCAGTTACTATGACAGGGAGCGGGCCGGGGAGCTGTTTTTT.

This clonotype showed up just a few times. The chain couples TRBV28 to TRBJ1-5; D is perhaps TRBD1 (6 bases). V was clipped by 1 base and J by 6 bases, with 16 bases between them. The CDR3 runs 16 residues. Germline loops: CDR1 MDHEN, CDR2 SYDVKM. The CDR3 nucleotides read TGTGCCAGCAGTTTATTAGCGGGAACAGGGACTCAGCCCCAGCATTTT. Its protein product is CASSLLAGTGTQPQHF.

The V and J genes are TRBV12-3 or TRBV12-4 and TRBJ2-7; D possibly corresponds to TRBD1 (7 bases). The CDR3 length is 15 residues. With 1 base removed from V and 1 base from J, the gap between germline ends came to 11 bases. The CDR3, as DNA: TGTGCCAGCAGTTTAGGGAGGGGGCATTCCTACGAGCAGTACGTC. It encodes CASSLGRGHSYEQYV.

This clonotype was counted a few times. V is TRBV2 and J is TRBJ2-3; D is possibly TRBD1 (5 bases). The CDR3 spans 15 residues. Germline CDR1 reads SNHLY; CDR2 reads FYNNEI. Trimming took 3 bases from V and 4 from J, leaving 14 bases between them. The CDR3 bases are TGTGCCAGCAGTGACGGCGGCAGGGCAGCAGATACGCAGTATTTT. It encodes CASSDGGRAADTQYF.

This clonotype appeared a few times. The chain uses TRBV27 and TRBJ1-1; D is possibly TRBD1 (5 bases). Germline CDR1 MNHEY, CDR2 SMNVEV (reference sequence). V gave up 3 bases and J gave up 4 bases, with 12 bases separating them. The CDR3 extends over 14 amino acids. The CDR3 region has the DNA TGTGCCAGCAGTTTCGGGTCAGGGTCCACTGAAGCTTTCTTT. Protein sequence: CASSFGSGSTEAFF.